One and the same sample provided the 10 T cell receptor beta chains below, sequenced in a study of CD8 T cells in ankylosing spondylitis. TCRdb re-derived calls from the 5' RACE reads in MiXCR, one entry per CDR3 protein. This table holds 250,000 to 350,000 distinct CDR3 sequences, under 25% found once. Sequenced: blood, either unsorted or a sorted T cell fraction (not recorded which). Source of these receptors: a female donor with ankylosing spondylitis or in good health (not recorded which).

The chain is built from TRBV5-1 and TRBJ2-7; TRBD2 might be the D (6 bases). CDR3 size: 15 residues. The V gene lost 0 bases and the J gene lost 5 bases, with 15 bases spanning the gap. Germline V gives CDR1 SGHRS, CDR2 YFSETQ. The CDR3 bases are TGCGCCAGCAGCTTGGTGGTTTCGGGGGACCACGAGCAGTACTTC. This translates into CASSLVVSGDHEQYF.

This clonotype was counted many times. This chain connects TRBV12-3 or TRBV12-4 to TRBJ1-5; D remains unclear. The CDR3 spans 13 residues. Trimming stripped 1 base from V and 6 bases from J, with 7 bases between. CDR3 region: CASSLGLGQPQHF. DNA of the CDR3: TGTGCCAGCAGTTTAGGTCTCGGTCAGCCCCAGCATTTT.

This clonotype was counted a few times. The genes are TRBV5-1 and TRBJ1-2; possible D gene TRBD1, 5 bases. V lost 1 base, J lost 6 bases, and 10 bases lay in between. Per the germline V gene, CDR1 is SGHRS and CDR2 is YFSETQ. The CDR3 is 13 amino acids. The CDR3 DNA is TGCGCCAGCAGCTTGCCAGGGAGCGATGGCTACACCTTC. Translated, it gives CASSLPGSDGYTF. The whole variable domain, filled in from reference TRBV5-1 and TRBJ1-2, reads KAGVTQTPRYLIKTRGQQVTLSCSPISGHRSVSWYQQTPGQGLQFLFEYFSETQRNKGNFPGRFSGRQFSNSRSEMNVSTLELGDSALYLCASSLPGSDGYTFGSGTRLTVV.

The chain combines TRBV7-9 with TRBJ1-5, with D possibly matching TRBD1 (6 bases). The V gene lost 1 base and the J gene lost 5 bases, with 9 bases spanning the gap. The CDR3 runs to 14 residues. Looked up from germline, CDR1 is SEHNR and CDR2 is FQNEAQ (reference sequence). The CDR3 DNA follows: TGTGCCAGCAGCTTAGGGACAGCTGATCAGCCCCAGCATTTT. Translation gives CASSLGTADQPQHF.

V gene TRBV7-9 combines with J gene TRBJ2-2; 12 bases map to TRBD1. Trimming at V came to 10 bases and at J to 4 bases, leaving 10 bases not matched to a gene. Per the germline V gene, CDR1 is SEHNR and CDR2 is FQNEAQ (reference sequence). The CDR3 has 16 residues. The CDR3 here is CAMGPGTGGITGELFF. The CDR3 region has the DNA TGTGCCATGGGCCCCGGGACAGGGGGCATCACCGGGGAGCTGTTTTTT.

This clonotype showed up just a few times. CDR3 region: CASSALGGGYGYTF. CDR3 nucleotide sequence: TGCGCCAGCAGCGCCTTGGGTGGCGGCTATGGCTACACCTTC. J is TRBJ1-2 and V is TRBV5-1; the D is unclear. Germline V gene lookup returns CDR1 SGHRS and CDR2 YFSETQ. V was trimmed by 4 bases and J by 4 bases, leaving 14 bases between them. The CDR3 has 14 amino acids. Full variable domain (remainder filled in from reference TRBV5-1 and TRBJ1-2): KAGVTQTPRYLIKTRGQQVTLSCSPISGHRSVSWYQQTPGQGLQFLFEYFSETQRNKGNFPGRFSGRQFSNSRSEMNVSTLELGDSALYLCASSALGGGYGYTFGSGTRLTVV.

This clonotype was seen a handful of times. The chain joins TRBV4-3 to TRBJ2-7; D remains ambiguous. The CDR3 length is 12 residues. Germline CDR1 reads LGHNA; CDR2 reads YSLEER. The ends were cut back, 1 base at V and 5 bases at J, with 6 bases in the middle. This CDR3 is CASSQGLNEQYF. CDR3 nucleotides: TGCGCCAGCAGCCAAGGCTTAAACGAGCAGTACTTC.

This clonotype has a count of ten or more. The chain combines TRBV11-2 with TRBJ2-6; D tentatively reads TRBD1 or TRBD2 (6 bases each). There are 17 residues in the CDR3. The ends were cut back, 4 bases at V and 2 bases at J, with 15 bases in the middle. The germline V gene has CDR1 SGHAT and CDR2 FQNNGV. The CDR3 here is CASSSLIGGAGANVLTF. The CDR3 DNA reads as TGTGCCAGCAGCTCTCTGATCGGGGGCGCTGGGGCCAACGTCCTGACTTTC. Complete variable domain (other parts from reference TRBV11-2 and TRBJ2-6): EAGVAQSPRYKIIEKRQSVAFWCNPISGHATLYWYQQILGQGPKLLIQFQNNGVVDDSQLPKDRFSAERLKGVDSTLKIQPAKLEDSAVYLCASSSLIGGAGANVLTFGAGSRLTVL.

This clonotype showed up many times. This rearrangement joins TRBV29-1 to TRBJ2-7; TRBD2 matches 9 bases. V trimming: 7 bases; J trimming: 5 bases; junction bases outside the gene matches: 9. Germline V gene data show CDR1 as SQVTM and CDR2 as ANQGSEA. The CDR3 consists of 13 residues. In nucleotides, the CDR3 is TGCAGCGCCACGGGGCTAGCGGGAAACGAGCAGTACTTC. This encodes CSATGLAGNEQYF.

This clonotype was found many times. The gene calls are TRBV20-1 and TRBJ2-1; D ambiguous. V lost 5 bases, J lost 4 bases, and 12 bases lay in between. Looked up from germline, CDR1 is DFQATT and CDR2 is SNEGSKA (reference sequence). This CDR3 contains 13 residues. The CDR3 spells CSAPWSSYNEQFF. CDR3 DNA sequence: TGCAGTGCTCCATGGAGCAGTTACAATGAGCAGTTCTTC.